These 28 T cell receptor beta chains share one sample of origin, sequenced in a study of blood T cell repertoires in COVID-19. Produced via immunoSEQ multiplex PCR; TCRdb's table is partial and in-frame only. The repertoire holds around 280,000 clones, with about nine tenths as singletons. The sequenced material came from peripheral blood. All receptors derive from a woman aged 25 to 39 with COVID-19, enrolled during active disease.

This clone appeared a single time. V is TRBV6-5 and J is TRBJ1-2, with D possibly TRBD1 on 5 matching bases. V dropped 0 bases and J dropped 5 bases, with 13 bases sitting between them. The CDR3 is made up of 15 amino acids. From germline, CDR1 is MNHEY and CDR2 SVGAGI. Written as DNA, the CDR3 is TGTGCCAGCAGTTACTCGATTAACCAGGGATATGGCTACACCTTC. Encoded protein: CASSYSINQGYGYTF.

This clone was counted a single time. CDR3 sequence: CASSEKGGFGYTF. The CDR3 DNA sequence: TGTGCCAGCAGTGAAAAAGGCGGTTTTGGCTACACCTTC. The rearrangement joins TRBV2 to TRBJ1-2; D not resolved. Trimming removed 2 bases at V and 7 bases at J, with 11 bases between. The CDR3 contains 13 residues. CDR1 is SNHLY and CDR2 is FYNNEI in the germline V gene. The complete variable domain, with remaining parts taken from reference TRBV2 and TRBJ1-2, reads EPEVTQTPSHQVTQMGQEVILRCVPISNHLYFYWYRQILGQKVEFLVSFYNNEISEKSEIFDDQFSVERPDGSNFTLKIRSTKLEDSAMYFCASSEKGGFGYTFGSGTRLTVV.

The V and J genes are TRBV30 and TRBJ2-7, with D perhaps matching TRBD1 (8 bases). The CDR3 contains 14 residues. V was pared by 3 bases and J by 5 bases, with 17 bases between. From germline, CDR1 is GTSNPN and CDR2 SVGIG (reference sequence). CDR3 in DNA: TGTGCCTGGAGCCTAACAGGGGGAGGGAACGAGCAGTACTTC. Translated, it gives CAWSLTGGGNEQYF.

V gene TRBV15 combines with J gene TRBJ2-7, with TRBD1 identical over 11 bases. CDR1 LNHNV and CDR2 YYDKDF come from the germline V gene (reference sequence). The CDR3 spans 14 residues. Germline trimming cut 5 bases from V and 7 bases from J; bases unmatched to any gene: 7. The CDR3 loop is CATSPDRGRGEQYF. Here the CDR3 DNA reads TGTGCCACCAGCCCGGACAGGGGGCGGGGGGAGCAGTACTTC.

The chain links TRBV5-4 to TRBJ2-5; 9 bases align to TRBD1. Germline assignment: CDR1 SGHNT and CDR2 YYREEE (reference sequence). The length of the CDR3 is 14 residues. V lost 4 bases to trimming and J lost 1 base; unmatched junction nucleotides: 2. The CDR3 coding sequence is TGTGCCAGCAGCCCGGGACAGGGCCAAGAGACCCAGTACTTC. It yields the protein CASSPGQGQETQYF.

This chain connects TRBV6-6 to TRBJ1-2, with D perhaps matching TRBD1 (5 bases). Germline-derived CDR1 and CDR2 are MNHNY and SVGAGI (reference sequence). The CDR3 has 13 residues. The V and J ends lost 7 bases and 4 bases respectively, with 13 bases between them. The CDR3 spells CASTERGGYGYTF. The CDR3 nucleotides read TGTGCCAGCACCGAACGGGGGGGCTATGGCTACACCTTC.

The rearrangement joins TRBV7-9 to TRBJ1-4; D is unclear. The CDR3 sequence is 12 residues long. V shed 2 bases and J shed 5 bases, with 3 bases lying between them. The germline V gene encodes CDR1 SEHNR and CDR2 FQNEAQ (reference sequence). DNA of the CDR3: TGTGCCAGCAGCTTACCGAATGAAAAACTGTTTTTT. This encodes CASSLPNEKLFF.

The rearrangement uses TRBV13 and TRBJ2-5; 11 nucleotides match TRBD2. Germline CDR1 reads PRHDT; CDR2 reads FYEKMQ (reference sequence). V lost 5 bases to trimming and J lost 4 bases; unmatched junction nucleotides: 3. The CDR3 has 14 residues. CDR3 DNA: TGTGCCAGCAGCGGGACTAGCGGAGGAGAGACCCAGTACTTC. Its protein is CASSGTSGGETQYF. Filled out from reference TRBV13 and TRBJ2-5, the complete variable domain reads AAGVIQSPRHLIKEKRETATLKCYPIPRHDTVYWYQQGPGQDPQFLISFYEKMQSDKGSIPDRFSAQQFSDYHSELNMSSLELGDSALYFCASSGTSGGETQYFGPGTRLLVL.

This sequence joins TRBV27 and TRBJ2-7; TRBD1 is a possible D gene (6 bases). This CDR3 has 14 amino acids. V was cut by 3 bases and J by 1 base, with 10 bases left in between. CDR1 and CDR2 (germline): MNHEY, SMNVEV (reference sequence). The CDR3 DNA follows: TGTGCCAGCAGTTTCTTTCAGGGGTCCTACGAGCAGTACTTC. This sequence encodes CASSFFQGSYEQYF.

In nucleotides, the CDR3 is TGTGCCAGCAGGTCCCCCGGGACTAAAGATACGCAGTATTTT. This encodes CASRSPGTKDTQYF. The chain employs TRBV11-2 and TRBJ2-3; 7 bases agree with TRBD2. V gave up 6 bases and J gave up 5 bases; unmatched junction bases: 8. The CDR3 spans 14 residues. Per germline, CDR1 SGHAT and CDR2 FQNNGV.

The V and J genes are TRBV18 and TRBJ1-1; 8 bases fit TRBD1. The ends lost 2 bases at V and 0 bases at J; junction bases unmatched: 8. CDR3 length: 17 residues. The germline gives CDR1 KGHSH, CDR2 LQKENI. CDR3 in DNA: TGTGCCAGCTCACCAATTCCGGGGACAGGAATGAACACTGAAGCTTTCTTT. The encoded protein is CASSPIPGTGMNTEAFF.

The genes are TRBV15 and TRBJ1-5, with a weak D call TRBD1 (6 bases). V shed 0 bases and J shed 2 bases, with 14 bases lying between them. This CDR3 is 17 amino acids long. Germline V gene data show CDR1 as LNHNV and CDR2 as YYDKDF (reference sequence). The CDR3 is CATSRDLWGRGNQPQHF. Here the CDR3 DNA reads TGTGCCACCAGCAGAGATCTTTGGGGGCGAGGCAATCAGCCCCAGCATTTT.

The chain employs TRBV5-1 and TRBJ1-2, with 8 nucleotides matching TRBD1. The CDR3 sequence is 16 residues long. Germline trimming cut 0 bases from V and 3 bases from J; bases unmatched to any gene: 7. Germline assignment: CDR1 SGHRS and CDR2 YFSETQ. CDR3 sequence reads: CASSLAAGGDYYGYTF. The CDR3 bases are TGCGCCAGCAGCTTGGCGGCAGGGGGCGACTACTATGGCTACACCTTC.

The chain has TRBV5-5 and TRBJ2-2; 11 nucleotides agree with TRBD1. CDR1 and CDR2 (germline): SGHKS, YYEKEE (reference sequence). CDR3 length: 15 amino acids. V dropped 0 bases and J dropped 5; count of bases not matched to a gene: 0. CDR3 sequence: CASSLGDRGTGELFF. The CDR3 coding sequence is TGTGCCAGCAGCTTGGGGGACAGGGGGACCGGGGAGCTGTTTTTT.

The chain links TRBV5-1 to TRBJ2-7, with D possibly TRBD2 on 6 matching bases. The V and J ends lost 2 bases and 6 bases respectively, with 15 bases between them. Germline CDR1 reads SGHRS; CDR2 reads YFSETQ. CDR3 size: 14 residues. The CDR3 spells CASSLYTGVAEQYF. For the CDR3, the DNA is TGCGCCAGCAGCTTATATACGGGAGTGGCCGAGCAGTACTTC.

The chain joins TRBV3-1 (or the pseudogene TRBV3-2) to TRBJ2-3; D not resolved. Germline CDR1 reads LGHDT; CDR2 reads YNNKEL (reference sequence). Trimming pared 2 bases from V and 6 bases from J, leaving 12 bases between. The CDR3 consists of 14 residues. CDR3 nucleotide sequence: TGTGCCAGCAGCCAAAACAGTGATTGGGATACGCAGTATTTT. Translating gives CASSQNSDWDTQYF.

This sequence joins TRBV7-2 and TRBJ2-5; 11 bases align to TRBD2. The V segment lost 1 base and the J segment 5 bases; nucleotides outside the gene matches: 6. The CDR3 loop spans 16 amino acids. The germline V gene encodes CDR1 SGHTA and CDR2 FQGNSA. In DNA, the CDR3 is TGTGCCAGCAGCTTAGGGAGACTAGCGGGAACGGAGACCCAGTACTTC. This encodes CASSLGRLAGTETQYF.

The rearrangement links TRBV5-4 to TRBJ2-3; TRBD2 matches at 9 bases. This CDR3 comprises 15 residues. Per the germline V gene, CDR1 is SGHNT and CDR2 is YYREEE (reference sequence). The V segment lost 1 base and the J segment 1 base; nucleotides outside the gene matches: 1. Here the CDR3 DNA reads TGTGCCAGCAGCTTGATAGCGGGAGGCACAGATACGCAGTATTTT. It specifies CASSLIAGGTDTQYF.

This chain joins TRBV4-2 and TRBJ2-3, with TRBD2 matching 8 bases. After removal of 5 bases from V and 1 base from J, the junction contained 8 bases not matched to a gene. This CDR3 is 16 amino acids long. The germline CDR1 and CDR2 sequences are LGHNA and YNFKEQ. The CDR3 reads CASSDLTSGRTDTQYF. The CDR3 region has the DNA TGTGCCAGCAGCGACCTCACTAGCGGACGCACAGATACGCAGTATTTT.

The chain carries TRBV25-1 and TRBJ1-2, with D tentatively TRBD1 (6 bases). The V and J ends lost 6 bases and 4 bases respectively, with 12 bases between them. Germline loops: CDR1 MGHDK, CDR2 SYGVNS. This CDR3 has 13 amino acids. This CDR3 reads CASRSGQFYGYTF. CDR3 sequence (DNA): TGTGCCAGCAGATCTGGACAGTTCTATGGCTACACCTTC.

The chain is built from TRBV28 and TRBJ1-2; the D gene is possibly TRBD1 (6 bases). Trimming removed 5 bases at V and 7 bases at J, with 17 bases between. Germline CDR1 reads MDHEN; CDR2 reads SYDVKM. The CDR3 has 14 amino acids. This CDR3 is CASSAHRELGGYTF. CDR3 DNA sequence: TGTGCCAGCAGTGCTCACAGGGAATTGGGTGGCTACACCTTC.

The V call is TRBV11-2, the J call TRBJ2-2, with D perhaps TRBD2 (6 bases). This CDR3 is 16 amino acids long. CDR1 and CDR2 (germline): SGHAT, FQNNGV. V lost 5 bases, J lost 0 bases, and 13 bases lay in between. Here the CDR3 reads CASSVTSLSNTGELFF. The CDR3 region has the DNA TGTGCCAGCAGCGTCACTAGCTTATCGAACACCGGGGAGCTGTTTTTT. The full variable domain, its missing parts supplied by reference TRBV11-2 and TRBJ2-2, is EAGVAQSPRYKIIEKRQSVAFWCNPISGHATLYWYQQILGQGPKLLIQFQNNGVVDDSQLPKDRFSAERLKGVDSTLKIQPAKLEDSAVYLCASSVTSLSNTGELFFGEGSRLTVL.

The chain joins TRBV4-3 to TRBJ2-3; 7 bases agree with TRBD2. Germline CDR1 reads LGHNA; CDR2 reads YSLEER. The CDR3 sequence is 16 residues long. Trimming at V came to 0 bases and at J to 6 bases, leaving 9 bases not matched to a gene. This chain's CDR3 is CASSQDGSSGADTQYF. The DNA of the CDR3 is TGCGCCAGCAGCCAAGATGGGTCGAGCGGGGCGGATACGCAGTATTTT.

The rearrangement joins TRBV7-2 to TRBJ1-2; possibly TRBD1 for D (5 bases). The germline V and J ends were trimmed by 4 bases and 3 bases, with 12 bases remaining between them. The CDR3 spans 14 residues. The germline V gene has CDR1 SGHTA and CDR2 FQGNSA. In DNA, the CDR3 is TGTGCCAGCAGCTCGTACGGGGGAGACTATGGCTACACCTTC. As protein: CASSSYGGDYGYTF.

The V call is TRBV21-1, the J call TRBJ2-7; the table calls TRBD2, which could not be checked here. TRBV21-1 is a pseudogene locus. This CDR3 spans 16 amino acids. CDR3 loop: CASSKMSSAGSYEQYF. The CDR3 DNA is TGTGCCAGCAGCAAAATGAGCTCAGCGGGAAGCTACGAGCAGTACTTC.

The rearrangement joins TRBV27 to TRBJ2-7, with D possibly being TRBD1 (5 bases). The CDR3 extends over 14 amino acids. V dropped 0 bases and J dropped 6 bases, with 12 bases sitting between them. Per germline, CDR1 MNHEY and CDR2 SMNVEV (reference sequence). The CDR3 region is CASSLSQGSSEQYF. In DNA form, the CDR3 reads TGTGCCAGCAGTTTATCGCAGGGCAGTAGCGAGCAGTACTTC.

The genes are TRBV2 and TRBJ1-2; D is undetermined. Trimming removed 5 bases at V and 6 bases at J, with 16 bases between. The CDR3 loop spans 14 amino acids. CDR1 SNHLY and CDR2 FYNNEI come from the germline V gene. The CDR3 nucleotides are TGTGCCAGCAGTCTCGGGTCGCTCCTGGATGGCTACACCTTC. Translating it yields CASSLGSLLDGYTF.

V gene TRBV2 combines with J gene TRBJ2-5, with D maybe TRBD1 (6 bases). Trimming pared 4 bases from V and 1 base from J, leaving 13 bases between. CDR1 and CDR2 (germline): SNHLY, FYNNEI. The CDR3 has 15 amino acids. This chain's CDR3 is CASSVGRGGQETQYF. Written as DNA, the CDR3 is TGTGCCAGCAGTGTGGGGAGAGGGGGCCAAGAGACCCAGTACTTC.